This is a list of T cell receptor beta chains from one sample in a study of control samples from healthy donors and cancer patients. The protocol was immunoSEQ multiplex PCR, while the TCRdb copy is restricted to in-frame clones and leaves out a portion. The table includes 95,000 to 150,000 clones, roughly 92% detected once. Material: PBMCs. The receptors shown here come from a man aged 80 or over with head and neck cancer. Each CDR3 is given with its conserved first and last residue. Each record gives: V gene, CDR3 protein.

TRBV30,CAWSRQGTTYEQYF
TRBV6-4,CASSASGLAEYNEQFF
TRBV5-1,CASSLAYDRGASAGIWNEQFF
TRBV19,CASSSRGVTEAFF
TRBV7-6,CASSPGVAGGPQETQYF
TRBV4-3,CASSPGTAGGIDEQFF
TRBV11-2,CASSVGTVNQETQYF
TRBV7-2,CASSLAPGAGTEAFF
TRBV4-3,CASSQDRRRPQYF
TRBV7-9,CASSSSRTSGKKSDTQYF
TRBV6-2/TRBV6-3,CASSGTSRYEQYF
TRBV4-1,CASSRRGSASHDSSYNEQFF
TRBV18,CASSPQGLEGAFF
TRBV9,CASSVEETGNTEAFF
TRBV7-2,CASSSWTGSGEKLFF
TRBV27,CASSPPGRDDNEQFF
TRBV20-1,CSADVSDTQYF
TRBV6-1,CASSGSSGWNTGELFF
TRBV25-1,CASSEGQGLNQPQHF